The 9 T cell receptor beta chains below all came from one sample that was sequenced in a study of CD8+CD57+ T cells in acquired aplastic anemia. TCR beta VDJ and CDR3 profiling used genomic DNA as template. TCRdb redid the calling of the reads with MiXCR, one entry per CDR3 protein. The table includes 55,000 to 80,000 distinct CDR3 sequences, roughly half detected once. Input material: sorted CD4+, CD8+, or CD8+CD57+ T cells (not recorded which) from PBMCs. These receptors were obtained from a human donor in good health, serving as a control.

This clonotype was seen ten or more times. The rearrangement links TRBV4-1 to TRBJ2-7; D is ambiguous. V was pared by 2 bases and J by 5 bases, with 16 bases between. This CDR3 is 15 amino acids long. The germline CDR1 and CDR2 sequences are MGHRA and YSYEKL. The CDR3 nucleotides read TGCGCCAGCAGCCAATTTCCGGGCAATAGGGACGAGCAGTACTTC. Amino acid sequence: CASSQFPGNRDEQYF.

The chain links TRBV20-1 to TRBJ2-2; the match to TRBD1 covers 10 bases. The V and J ends lost 3 bases and 4 bases, in that order; junction bases with no gene match: 8. Germline V gene sequence: CDR1 DFQATT, CDR2 SNEGSKA (reference sequence). The CDR3 runs to 16 residues. The DNA for the CDR3 is TGCAGTGCTAGTTCCAGGACAGGGGGTGGCACCGGGGAGCTGTTTTTT. It translates to CSASSRTGGGTGELFF.

V usage is TRBV10-3 and J usage is TRBJ1-2; TRBD1 aligns across 9 bases. The CDR3 length is 14 residues. Trimming took 5 bases from V and 7 from J; bases not matched to a gene: 8. Germline V gene sequence: CDR1 ENHRY, CDR2 SYGVKD. This CDR3 reads CAISTWTGVGGYTF. The CDR3 coding sequence is TGTGCCATCAGTACATGGACAGGGGTGGGTGGCTACACCTTC.

The rearrangement joins TRBV19 to TRBJ1-5, with D possibly TRBD1 on 5 matching bases. V gave up 0 bases and J gave up 7 bases, with 10 bases separating them. Germline lookup yields CDR1 LNHDA and CDR2 SQIVND (reference sequence). CDR3 length equals 14 residues. Here the CDR3 reads CASSIDEPGQPQHF. The CDR3 bases are TGTGCCAGTAGTATAGATGAGCCAGGGCAGCCCCAGCATTTT.

V gene TRBV10-3 combines with J gene TRBJ1-2; D is unresolved. The germline gives CDR1 ENHRY, CDR2 SYGVKD. V was clipped by 10 bases and J by 0 bases, with 18 bases between them. The CDR3 is 15 residues long. The CDR3 region has the DNA TGTGCCACCCTTTACGTCCGAGGGCCTAACTATGGCTACACCTTC. Translating gives CATLYVRGPNYGYTF.

The chain has TRBV11-2 and TRBJ2-5, with 13 bases matching TRBD2. J gave up 7 bases and V 1 base, and 0 bases lay outside the gene matches. Germline CDR1 is SGHAT and CDR2 is FQNNGV. The CDR3 is 14 residues long. CDR3 region: CASSLGLAGGTQYF. CDR3 nucleotides: TGTGCCAGCAGCTTAGGACTAGCGGGGGGGACCCAGTACTTC.

V is TRBV6-2 or TRBV6-3 and J is TRBJ1-6; 8 bases fit TRBD1. Germline V gene lookup returns CDR1 MNHEY and CDR2 SVGEGT. This CDR3 is 14 amino acids long. Losses at the gene ends were 6 bases for V and 7 bases for J; bases not matched to a gene: 5. As DNA, the CDR3 is TGTGCCAGCAGCCTGGGACAGGAGAATTCACCCCTCCACTTT. It translates to CASSLGQENSPLHF.

The rearrangement links TRBV12-3 or TRBV12-4 to TRBJ1-1; the D is unclear. CDR3 size: 15 residues. Trimming removed 6 bases from V and 1 base from J, with 15 bases in between. CDR3 amino acids: CASSPREGGNTEAFF. The DNA of the CDR3 is TGTGCCAGCAGCCCGAGAGAAGGAGGGAACACTGAAGCTTTCTTT.

This clonotype has only one observation. The chain links TRBV15 to TRBJ2-1; D is unresolved. This CDR3 is built from 12 residues. The germline V and J ends were trimmed by 1 base and 12 bases, with 10 bases remaining between them. Germline CDR1 reads LNHNV; CDR2 reads YYDKDF (reference sequence). The CDR3 protein is CATSRGTASQFF. The CDR3 DNA reads as TGTGCCACCAGCAGAGGGACCGCCTCGCAGTTCTTC.